This T cell receptor (beta chain) was sequenced during a study of blood T cell repertoires in COVID-19. The CDR3 totals 16 residues. Germline-derived CDR1 and CDR2 are SGDLS and YYNGEE. V lost 7 bases, J lost 0 bases, and 17 bases lay in between. Authors' analysis steps: The assay estimated nucleated cells by amplifying reference gene primers. Sequencing was performed with immunoSEQ multiplex PCR; in TCRdb, only in-frame clones are kept and a portion is missing. V, J and clone size reflect that table, while D and trimming were determined from the DNA. The sample contains over 100,000 clones, over 60% of which appear only once.

The chain joins TRBV9 to TRBJ2-1; D remains unclear. This clonotype originated in a woman older than 75 with acute or convalescent COVID-19. The sequenced sample was peripheral blood. The CDR3 region is CASGERASSSYNEQFF. As DNA, the CDR3 is TGTGCCAGCGGAGAGAGAGCCTCTAGCTCCTACAATGAGCAGTTCTTC. The full variable domain, rest sourced from reference TRBV9 and TRBJ2-1, is DSGVTQTPKHLITATGQRVTLRCSPRSGDLSVYWYQQSLDQGLQFLIQYYNGEERAKGNILERFSAQQFPDLHSELNLSSLELGDSALYFCASGERASSSYNEQFFGPGTRLTVL.